These T cell receptor beta chains were read from a single sample in a study of identical twins. TCRdb passed the 5' RACE reads through MiXCR, listing each CDR3 protein once. Of hundreds of thousands of distinct CDR3 sequences listed, roughly an eighth are singletons. Another study also made use of these data, one on yellow fever vaccine responses in identical twins.

Sequenced material: PBMCs. These receptors were obtained from a woman aged 18-29 years in good health. Both conserved end residues are part of each CDR3. Fields, in order: V gene, D gene, J gene, clone size, CDR3 protein, CDR3 DNA. The D gene is left open where the match is weak. Some rows have no size entry. The others give once, few or many, or a class for an expanded clone.

TRBV27,NA,TRBJ1-1,NA,CASRGVVGRTNTEAFF,TGTGCCAGCAGGGGGGTGGTGGGGCGGACAAACACTGAAGCTTTCTTT
TRBV11-2,TRBD2,TRBJ2-1,few,CASSPIAGGGNEQFF,TGTGCCAGCAGCCCCATAGCGGGAGGGGGCAATGAGCAGTTCTTC
TRBV7-9,TRBD1,TRBJ2-1,NA,CASSSPSGTGVNEQFF,TGTGCCAGCAGCTCCCCCTCAGGGACAGGGGTTAATGAGCAGTTCTTC
TRBV19,NA,TRBJ2-7,few,CASSIGQGNPYEQYF,TGTGCCAGTAGTATTGGGCAGGGTAATCCCTACGAGCAGTACTTC
TRBV29-1,NA,TRBJ1-4,few,CSVRRSNEKLFF,TGCAGCGTTAGGCGGAGTAATGAAAAACTGTTTTTT
TRBV5-1,NA,TRBJ2-1,NA,CASSPVSGTYNEQFF,TGCGCCAGCAGCCCGGTGAGTGGGACCTACAATGAGCAGTTCTTC
TRBV6-1,NA,TRBJ1-2,few,CASSTTANYGYTF,TGTGCCAGCAGTACGACAGCTAACTATGGCTACACCTTC
TRBV27,TRBD2,TRBJ2-7,NA,CASSLWASGSRGEQYF,TGTGCCAGCAGTTTATGGGCTAGCGGGAGTAGGGGCGAGCAGTACTTC
TRBV4-1,TRBD1,TRBJ2-3,few,CASSQDWTGAPDTQYF,TGCGCCAGCAGCCAAGATTGGACAGGGGCTCCAGATACGCAGTATTTT
TRBV5-6,TRBD1,TRBJ2-3,NA,CASSARGQGITDTQYF,TGTGCCAGCAGCGCCCGGGGACAGGGGATCACAGATACGCAGTATTTT
TRBV6-1,NA,TRBJ2-4,many,CASRGLAKNIQYF,TGTGCCAGCAGGGGGTTAGCCAAAAACATTCAGTACTTC
TRBV6-1,TRBD1,TRBJ1-6,many,CASSAPGQVDSPLHF,TGTGCCAGCAGTGCACCGGGACAGGTGGATTCACCCCTCCACTTT
TRBV9,NA,TRBJ2-5,few,CASSVASSSETQYF,TGTGCCAGCAGCGTAGCATCCAGCTCAGAGACCCAGTACTTC
TRBV4-2,NA,TRBJ2-4,NA,CASSQDPRGAKNIQYF,TGTGCCAGCAGCCAAGATCCTAGGGGGGCCAAAAACATTCAGTACTTC
TRBV3-1,TRBD2,TRBJ2-3,NA,CASSQGASGTLDTDTQYF,TGTGCCAGCAGCCAAGGGGCTAGCGGAACCCTTGACACAGATACGCAGTATTTT
TRBV20-1,NA,TRBJ2-1,NA,CSAPAAGARFNEQFF,TGCAGTGCTCCGGCCGCGGGGGCCCGTTTCAATGAGCAGTTCTTC
TRBV7-9,NA,TRBJ2-6,NA,CASSRGTDSGANVLTF,TGTGCCAGCAGCCGGGGGACAGACTCTGGGGCCAACGTCCTGACTTTC
TRBV9,TRBD2,TRBJ2-3,few,CASSVGGLAGFTDTQYF,TGTGCCAGCAGCGTAGGGGGACTAGCGGGATTTACAGATACGCAGTATTTT
TRBV28,NA,TRBJ2-7,NA,CASSLWVSSYEQYF,TGTGCCAGCAGTTTATGGGTGAGCTCCTACGAGCAGTACTTC
TRBV27,NA,TRBJ2-7,NA,CASSPSGRYEQYF,TGTGCCAGCAGTCCCTCGGGACGCTACGAGCAGTACTTC
TRBV7-9,TRBD1,TRBJ2-7,few,CASSSPAGGSYEQYF,TGTGCCAGCAGCTCTCCTGCAGGGGGAAGCTACGAGCAGTACTTC
TRBV2,NA,TRBJ2-7,few,CASKANSPYEQYF,TGTGCCAGCAAGGCAAACTCCCCGTACGAGCAGTACTTC
TRBV6-1,TRBD2,TRBJ2-7,NA,CASSSRTSGVYEQYF,TGTGCCAGCAGCTCGAGGACTAGCGGTGTCTACGAGCAGTACTTC
TRBV5-1,TRBD2,TRBJ2-7,many,CASSYSGRSYEQYF,TGCGCCAGCAGCTATAGCGGGAGGTCCTACGAGCAGTACTTC
TRBV20-1,NA,TRBJ2-5,NA,CSARREAHQETQYF,TGCAGTGCTAGGAGGGAGGCCCACCAAGAGACCCAGTACTTC
TRBV12-3/TRBV12-4,NA,TRBJ2-1,few,CASSAHSGPGGEQFF,TGTGCCAGCAGTGCCCATAGCGGCCCTGGGGGTGAGCAGTTCTTC
TRBV6-1,NA,TRBJ2-5,few,CASSAFSYPGTQYF,TGTGCCAGCAGTGCTTTTAGTTATCCGGGGACCCAGTACTTC
TRBV20-1,NA,TRBJ2-3,many,CSAEMSTHTDTQYF,TGCAGTGCTGAAATGAGCACCCACACAGATACGCAGTATTTT
TRBV7-9,TRBD2,TRBJ2-1,NA,CASSRTSGRADEQFF,TGTGCCAGCAGCAGGACTAGCGGGAGGGCCGATGAGCAGTTCTTC
TRBV12-3/TRBV12-4,TRBD1,TRBJ1-6,NA,CASTKDRGENSPLHF,TGTGCCAGCACCAAAGACAGGGGAGAGAATTCACCCCTCCACTTT
TRBV12-3/TRBV12-4,NA,TRBJ2-3,few,CASGLVGSTDTQYF,TGTGCCTCCGGGTTGGTGGGTAGCACAGATACGCAGTATTTT
TRBV7-3,NA,TRBJ2-4,NA,CASSPDPSGIQYF,TGTGCCAGCAGTCCGGACCCATCGGGGATTCAGTACTTC
TRBV20-1,TRBD1,TRBJ2-1,few,CSAREPRDSSYNEQFF,TGCAGTGCTAGAGAGCCTCGGGACAGCTCCTACAATGAGCAGTTCTTC
TRBV7-7,NA,TRBJ2-2,many,CASSSGTHTGELFF,TGTGCCAGCAGCTCAGGGACCCACACCGGGGAGCTGTTTTTT
TRBV5-1,TRBD2,TRBJ2-1,many,CASSLGGLAGDDEQFF,TGCGCCAGCAGCTTGGGAGGACTAGCGGGAGATGATGAGCAGTTCTTC
TRBV12-3/TRBV12-4,TRBD1,TRBJ2-2,NA,CASSSTRGRVDTGELFF,TGTGCCAGCAGTTCTACCAGGGGGCGAGTGGACACCGGGGAGCTGTTTTTT
TRBV20-1,NA,TRBJ1-1,few,CSAPGVSGTEAFF,TGCAGTGCTCCAGGGGTCAGTGGCACTGAAGCTTTCTTT
TRBV5-1,NA,TRBJ2-5,few,CASSNGPKETQYF,TGCGCCAGCAGCAATGGGCCTAAAGAGACCCAGTACTTC
TRBV3-1,NA,TRBJ1-5,few,CASSQEVRQPQHF,TGTGCCAGCAGCCAAGAAGTTCGTCAGCCCCAGCATTTT
TRBV28,TRBD1,TRBJ2-1,NA,CASSSSRDRKNEQFF,TGTGCCAGCAGTTCCTCTCGGGACAGAAAAAATGAGCAGTTCTTC